What follows describes a single TCR beta chain. Its antigen is currently unknown. This CDR3 spans 18 amino acids. Germline CDR1 MNHEY, CDR2 SVGEGT. V dropped 5 bases and J dropped 4; count of bases not matched to a gene: 12. The record originates from a study of CD8 T cells in Susac syndrome. Findings and limits, study-wide: The TCR sequencing and HLA analysis in the study involved a relatively small number of individuals, as the study acknowledged.

An input of about 0.45 to 1 ug of RNA was subjected to reverse transcription using random hexamers. Across 54 Vbeta and 13 Jbeta, immunoSEQ multiplex PCR amplified TCR beta CDR3. Via MiXCR, TCRdb re-called the immunoSEQ multiplex PCR reads, giving one row per CDR3 protein. Among 150,000 to 160,000 distinct CDR3 sequences listed, approximately 94% were seen once. The chain joins TRBV6-2 or TRBV6-3 to TRBJ2-1, with 12 nucleotides matching TRBD2. Input material: CD8+ T cells from PBMCs. The receptor comes from a human donor with multiple sclerosis. CDR3 region: CASSDPLGLAGLYNEQFF. CDR3 in DNA: TGTGCCAGCAGTGACCCTTTAGGACTAGCGGGGCTTTACAATGAGCAGTTCTTC.